This T cell receptor beta chain was sequenced for a study of cytotoxic CD8 clonotypes in ibrutinib-treated CLL (dated by TCRdb to the early 2020s). In terms of the full investigation: The cohort included roughly 15 treatment-naive and ten to eleven relapsed/refractory patients; about 17 were IGHV unmutated. Responses were partial in 24 patients and complete in 2; after median approximately 67 months follow-up, roughly 15 stayed in remission and roughly twelve progressed. Response samples were obtained after a median of 12 months of treatment, with a range of roughly 6 to 40 months. On average, each sample yielded 270,000 or so productive templates and 94,082 productive rearrangements. Of the 86 participants in the trial, about two dozen had longitudinal samples available. Cryopreserved peripheral blood mononuclear cells were obtained prior to treatment, at the time of response, and at either disease progression or sustained remission. Broad study findings and their caveats: Lymph node repertoires were not examined, and the timing of sampling was not matched between patients in sustained remission and those whose disease progressed. At ibrutinib response clonality went up, during sustained remission it held steady, and at progression it dropped back toward baseline. Public clonotypes were rare and either shrank or stayed stable during treatment, and the rise in clonality at ibrutinib response reflected expansion of private clonotypes. Baseline clonality was found to be higher than that of age-matched healthy donors and was strongly correlated with circulating CD8+ T-cell counts.

For TCR beta library preparation, 1.5 to 2 micrograms of genomic DNA were extracted from the cryopreserved PBMCs. High-throughput TCR beta sequencing was performed on longitudinal blood samples from CLL patients receiving ibrutinib monotherapy. The patients took part in an open-label, single-center phase 2 trial of ibrutinib monotherapy. Trimmed from V: 3 bases; trimmed from J: 7 bases; junction bases lacking a gene match: 14. Via the germline V gene, CDR1 is KGHSH and CDR2 LQKENI. The CDR3 contains 17 residues, cysteine and phenylalanine counted. Left in the record is the CDR3 DNA by itself, 51 bases read in frame from the first base. Details on this clone: The antigen it binds to is not known. The input lacks base qualities; no much larger clone sits a single base away.

Each clonotype received, on average, around 10x coverage in deep resolution sequencing performed on a MiSeq, where the target depth lay between 1 in 1 million and 1 in 200,000 T cells. The immunoSEQ hsTCRB Kit was used to generate the TCR beta libraries. In the authors' own workflow: Data were analyzed with ImmunoSEQ Data Assistant and ImmunoSEQ Analyzer, with V, D and J genes assigned per IMGT definitions. Clonality, which ranges from 0 to 1, was calculated as one minus the normalized Shannon entropy of productive rearrangement frequencies. Only overrepresented clonotypes making up at least 0.05% of the repertoire of each patient were included in the public clonotype analysis. Some 13 age-matched healthy donor repertoires from immuneACCESS served as clonality controls. The table was pulled from immuneACCESS by TCRdb, which kept in-frame rearrangements only. Such tables lose some clones; where checked, under half of the loss comes from unresolved V genes, and the rest has no known cause. The V and J calls and clone size are taken from that table; D and trimming were inferred from the DNA. The sample table contains hundreds of thousands of clones; only one count was recorded for 70% to 80% of them. The ten largest clonotypes hold over 5.5% of the sample.

Here the chain combines TRBV18 and TRBJ2-7, and TRBD1 matches 11 of the central bases. This specimen consisted of PBMCs, obtained before ibrutinib treatment. The sequence came from a human donor with chronic lymphocytic leukemia. CDR3 loop: CASSPLIPGQGGNEQYF. The DNA sequence is TGTGCCAGCTCACCTCTGATCCCGGGACAGGGGGGAAATGAGCAGTACTTC. The variable domain in full, with residues beyond the CDR3 obtained from the reference TRBV18 and TRBJ2-7 genes, is NAGVMQNPRHLVRRRGQEARLRCSPMKGHSHVYWYRQLPEEGLKFMVYLQKENIIDESGMPKERFSAEFPKEGPSILRIQQVVRGDSAAYFCASSPLIPGQGGNEQYFGPGTRLTVT.